Following are 25 T cell receptor beta chains from one sample sequenced in a study of blood T cell repertoires in COVID-19 (dated by TCRdb to the early 2020s). Receptors were amplified or captured by the immunoSEQ multiplex PCR assay. Sourced from immuneACCESS, this table was stored by TCRdb with only in-frame sequences that have V and J called. A share of the clones is absent; for the studies checked, an unresolved V gene accounts for under half, and the remainder has no known explanation. Here the sample has about 300,000 clones; less than 90% occur a single time. The ten biggest clones cover 13% of the sample. The source material was peripheral blood. These receptors all stem from a human donor in a cohort sampled during active COVID-19.

V usage is TRBV28 and J usage is TRBJ1-5, with a tentative D call TRBD1 (5 bases). The CDR3 runs 14 residues. V was trimmed by 7 bases and J by 0 bases, leaving 10 bases between them. The V gene's germline CDR1 is MDHEN and CDR2 SYDVKM. The CDR3 here is CASTREVSNQPQHF. The CDR3 DNA reads TGTGCCAGCACCAGGGAAGTTAGCAATCAGCCCCAGCATTTT. The full variable domain, its missing parts supplied by reference TRBV28 and TRBJ1-5, is DVKVTQSSRYLVKRTGEKVFLECVQDMDHENMFWYRQDPGLGLRLIYFSYDVKMKEKGDIPEGYSVSREKKERFSLILESASTNQTSMYLCASTREVSNQPQHFGDGTRLSIL.

The table lists this clone with a count of one. V is TRBV11-2 and J is TRBJ2-1; perhaps TRBD2 as D (5 bases). Germline loops: CDR1 SGHAT, CDR2 FQNNGV. Trimming took 5 bases from V and 9 from J, leaving 17 bases between them. The CDR3 runs 14 residues. CDR3 loop: CASSGPLEVGEQFF. The CDR3 bases are TGTGCCAGCAGCGGCCCCCTGGAGGTTGGTGAGCAGTTCTTC.

The rearrangement joins TRBV4-1 to TRBJ1-2; D unclear. Germline V gene lookup returns CDR1 MGHRA and CDR2 YSYEKL. The ends were cut back, 6 bases at V and 7 bases at J, with 15 bases in the middle. The CDR3 contains 13 residues. The CDR3 loop is CASSQDWSSGYTF. The CDR3 coding sequence is TGCGCCAGCAGTCAGGACTGGAGCAGTGGCTACACCTTC.

The CDR3 region has the DNA TGTGCCAGCTCATCTGTCTACGAGCAGTACTTC. It yields the protein CASSSVYEQYF. V gene TRBV18 combines with J gene TRBJ2-7; D not certain. Germline assignment: CDR1 KGHSH and CDR2 LQKENI. V was clipped by 5 bases and J by 3 bases, with 5 bases between them. The CDR3 is made up of 11 amino acids.

This chain uses TRBV6-4 with TRBJ2-7; D remains ambiguous. CDR1 is MRHNA, CDR2 SNTAGT, per germline. The CDR3 is made up of 12 amino acids. The ends were cut back, 2 bases at V and 10 bases at J, with 12 bases in the middle. The chain's CDR3 is CASSDTPWSQYF. The CDR3 DNA sequence: TGTGCCAGCAGTGACACCCCTTGGAGCCAGTACTTC.

The chain uses TRBV10-1 and TRBJ1-5; 10 bases are a match to TRBD1. V lost 6 bases, J lost 5 bases, and 4 bases stayed unmatched. From germline, CDR1 is WNHNN and CDR2 SYGVQD (reference sequence). The CDR3 extends over 14 amino acids. CDR3 region: CASSPGTGDQPQHF. In nucleotides, the CDR3 is TGCGCCAGCAGCCCAGGGACAGGGGATCAGCCCCAGCATTTT.

This chain connects TRBV6-2 or TRBV6-3 to TRBJ2-5; possibly TRBD2 for D (5 bases). Trimming removed 0 bases at V and 4 bases at J, with 12 bases between. Germline-derived CDR1 and CDR2 are MNHEY and SVGEGT. CDR3 length: 15 amino acids. The CDR3 DNA sequence: TGTGCCAGCAGTTACTCGGCACAAGCGGCAGAGACCCAGTACTTC. This translates into CASSYSAQAAETQYF.

The chain carries TRBV6-5 and TRBJ1-3; 8 bases map to TRBD1. The CDR3 length is 14 residues. J was trimmed by 2 bases and V by 6 bases; bases with no gene match: 3. Germline V lookup: CDR1 MNHEY, CDR2 SVGAGI. CDR3 in amino acids: CASREDRAGNTIYF. The CDR3 DNA follows: TGTGCCAGCAGAGAGGACAGGGCTGGAAACACCATATATTTT.

This CDR3 reads CASQETSAQETQYF. The CDR3, as DNA: TGTGCCAGCCAAGAGACTAGCGCGCAAGAGACCCAGTACTTC. This chain links TRBV27 with TRBJ2-5; 8 bases map to TRBD2. This CDR3 spans 14 amino acids. V shed 8 bases, J shed 2 bases, and the junction held 7 bases outside the gene matches. CDR1 is MNHEY, CDR2 SMNVEV, per germline (reference sequence).

The chain is built from TRBV18 and TRBJ1-1; maybe TRBD1 (5 bases). Germline loops: CDR1 KGHSH, CDR2 LQKENI. CDR3 length equals 14 residues. Trimming removed 6 bases at V and 5 bases at J, with 16 bases between. CDR3 DNA sequence: TGTGCCAGCTCCCCTCTCCAAAGACAGACTGAAGCTTTCTTT. It yields the protein CASSPLQRQTEAFF.

The chain couples TRBV28 to TRBJ2-6; maybe TRBD2 (7 bases). The ends were cut back, 3 bases at V and 7 bases at J, with 16 bases in the middle. This CDR3 has 16 residues. Germline V gene sequence: CDR1 MDHEN, CDR2 SYDVKM. CDR3 in amino acids: CASSLGGGGLANVLTF. DNA for the CDR3: TGTGCCAGCAGTTTGGGAGGGGGTGGATTAGCCAACGTCCTGACTTTC.

This chain connects TRBV7-2 to TRBJ2-7; TRBD1 agrees at 7 bases. V was clipped by 8 bases and J by 9 bases; unmatched bases: 19. Germline V CDR1 and CDR2: SGHTA, FQGNSA. This CDR3 comprises 15 residues. CDR3 loop: CASGSEPLRQGGQYF. CDR3 coding DNA: TGTGCCAGCGGGTCGGAGCCCCTTCGACAGGGTGGGCAGTACTTC. Full variable domain (remainder filled in from reference TRBV7-2 and TRBJ2-7): GAGVSQSPSNKVTEKGKDVELRCDPISGHTALYWYRQSLGQGLEFLIYFQGNSAPDKSGLPSDRFSAERTGGSVSTLTIQRTQQEDSAVYLCASGSEPLRQGGQYFGPGTRLTVT.

The rearrangement uses TRBV15 and TRBJ2-7, with 8 bases identical to TRBD2. Germline values: CDR1 LNHNV, CDR2 YYDKDF (reference sequence). The V segment lost 1 base and the J segment 2 bases; nucleotides outside the gene matches: 4. This CDR3 has 15 residues. The CDR3 DNA reads as TGTGCCACCAGCAGAGCGGGGGGGCGAACCTACGAGCAGTACTTC. Residues: CATSRAGGRTYEQYF.

The chain couples TRBV9 to TRBJ1-2; 9 positions match TRBD1. The length of the CDR3 is 17 residues. Germline V gene sequence: CDR1 SGDLS, CDR2 YYNGEE. V trimming: 1 base; J trimming: 4 bases; junction bases outside the gene matches: 11. CDR3 sequence: CASSVPQSGTGFYGYTF. The CDR3 nucleotides read TGTGCCAGCAGCGTACCTCAGTCCGGGACAGGGTTCTATGGCTACACCTTC.

DNA of the CDR3: TGCAGCGTAGCTGGACAGGGGGAGGACTATGGCTACACCTTC. Translating gives CSVAGQGEDYGYTF. V is TRBV29-1 and J is TRBJ1-2; 10 nucleotides line up with TRBD1. This CDR3 contains 14 residues. Germline CDR1 and CDR2: SQVTM and ANQGSEA. V gave up 6 bases and J gave up 3 bases; unmatched junction bases: 7. The full variable domain, in which reference TRBV29-1 and TRBJ1-2 provide the parts outside the CDR3, is SAVISQKPSRDICQRGTSLTIQCQVDSQVTMMFWYRQQPGQSLTLIATANQGSEATYESGFVIDKFPISRPNLTFSTLTVSNMSPEDSSIYLCSVAGQGEDYGYTFGSGTRLTVV.

The table lists this clone with a few counts. The chain recombines TRBV7-6 with TRBJ2-7; no clear D gene. Germline V gene data show CDR1 as SGHVS and CDR2 as FNYEAQ. The CDR3 consists of 13 residues. Trimming cost V 4 bases and J 5 bases, with 12 bases left between them. The CDR3 DNA sequence: TGTGCCAGCAGCTCCGCATCTAGAAACGAGCAGTACTTC. Its translation: CASSSASRNEQYF.

The J gene is TRBJ1-6, the V gene TRBV3-1 (or the pseudogene TRBV3-2), with 7 bases lining up with TRBD1. After removal of 4 bases from V and 9 bases from J, the junction contained 12 bases not matched to a gene. CDR3 length: 16 residues. CDR1 and CDR2 from the germline V gene are LGHDT and YNNKEL (reference sequence). CDR3 DNA sequence: TGTGCCAGCAGCCCTACCCAACTAGGGGGCCTTTCACCCCTCCACTTT. Protein: CASSPTQLGGLSPLHF.

This clone was seen once. The rearrangement uses TRBV5-1 and TRBJ2-7; 8 nucleotides align to TRBD1. CDR3 length: 15 amino acids. The germline gives CDR1 SGHRS, CDR2 YFSETQ. Trimming took 6 bases from V and 6 from J; bases not matched to a gene: 14. CDR3 nucleotides: TGCGCCAGCACCACCCAGACAGGGGCGAGTCCCGAGCAGTACTTC. Translated, it gives CASTTQTGASPEQYF.

J is TRBJ2-3 and V is TRBV6-5; 11 bases line up with TRBD1. Germline CDR1 reads MNHEY; CDR2 reads SVGAGI. The J segment lost 4 bases and the V segment lost 6 bases, leaving 3 bases of the junction unmatched. The CDR3 consists of 14 residues. CDR3 nucleotides: TGTGCCAGCAGCCGGACAGGGGGCTCAGATACGCAGTATTTT. This translates into CASSRTGGSDTQYF.

The rearrangement joins TRBV4-3 to TRBJ1-1; D ambiguous. There are 13 residues in the CDR3. Germline CDR1 reads LGHNA; CDR2 reads YSLEER. Trimming shortened V by 0 bases and J by 7 bases, and 9 bases separated the two germline ends. The CDR3 is CASSQDGGSEAFF. DNA for the CDR3: TGCGCCAGCAGCCAAGATGGAGGCAGTGAAGCTTTCTTT.

The V gene is TRBV3-1 (or the pseudogene TRBV3-2), the J gene TRBJ2-1; no firm D call. Between the trimmed V and J ends, which lost 3 bases and 8 bases, there was a span of 17 bases. Germline V lookup: CDR1 LGHDT, CDR2 YNNKEL (reference sequence). The CDR3 runs to 15 residues. CDR3 in amino acids: CASSHPGPPGDEQFF. DNA for the CDR3: TGTGCCAGCAGCCACCCCGGCCCCCCAGGCGATGAGCAGTTCTTC.

The V gene is TRBV10-1, the J gene TRBJ1-1, with a tentative D call TRBD1 (6 bases). Between the trimmed V and J ends, which lost 10 bases and 1 base, there was a span of 13 bases. The CDR3 is made up of 13 amino acids. In germline, CDR1 is WNHNN, CDR2 SYGVQD (reference sequence). The CDR3 DNA reads TGCGCCACCAGACAGGACCCGAACACTGAAGCTTTCTTT. Its translation: CATRQDPNTEAFF.

With respect to this clone: An end of the junction differs from the germline gene, which may be a read error. The chain employs TRBV24-1 and TRBJ1-1; D is possibly TRBD1 (6 bases). This CDR3 region has 12 residues. Per the germline V gene, CDR1 is KGHDR and CDR2 is SFDVKD. CDR3: CATNDGTPEAFF. The CDR3 coding sequence is TGTGCCACCAATGATGGGACACCAGAAGCTTTCTTT.

The chain links TRBV7-9 to TRBJ1-1, with 8 bases fitting TRBD1. With V trimmed by 5 bases and J by 4 bases, 12 bases remained unmatched. The CDR3 length is 16 residues. Germline assignment: CDR1 SEHNR and CDR2 FQNEAQ (reference sequence). CDR3 loop: CASSLGQGSRSTEAFF. CDR3 DNA: TGTGCCAGCAGCCTTGGACAGGGCTCGCGGAGCACTGAAGCTTTCTTT.

Comments on this clone: The junction shows a germline mismatch at one end, possibly a read error. The chain links TRBV6-1 to TRBJ2-1; TRBD1 aligns across 10 bases. This CDR3 contains 14 residues. Germline CDR1 reads MNHNS; CDR2 reads SASEGT. CDR3 protein: CASCDRGLSNEQFF. CDR3 nucleotide sequence: TGTGCCAGCTGTGACAGGGGGCTTTCGAATGAGCAGTTCTTC.